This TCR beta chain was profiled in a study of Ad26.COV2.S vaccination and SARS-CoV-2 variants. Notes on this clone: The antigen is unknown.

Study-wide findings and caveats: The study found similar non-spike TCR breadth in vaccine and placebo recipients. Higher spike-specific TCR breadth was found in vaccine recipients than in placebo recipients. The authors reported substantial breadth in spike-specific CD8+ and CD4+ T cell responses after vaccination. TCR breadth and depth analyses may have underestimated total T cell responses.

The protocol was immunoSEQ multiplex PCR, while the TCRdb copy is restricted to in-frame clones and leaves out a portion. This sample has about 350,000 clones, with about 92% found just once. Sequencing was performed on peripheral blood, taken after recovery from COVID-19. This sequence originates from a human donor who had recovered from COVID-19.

The CDR3 DNA sequence: TGCGCCAGCAGCCAAGAAGGGACTGGGGACACCATATATTTT. Protein sequence: CASSQEGTGDTIYF. The genes are TRBV4-1 and TRBJ1-3; D might be TRBD1 (5 bases). This CDR3 has 14 residues. The germline V and J ends were trimmed by 0 bases and 8 bases, with 11 bases remaining between them. Germline loops: CDR1 MGHRA, CDR2 YSYEKL.